The source of this T cell receptor (beta chain) is a study of T cell repertoires in cytomegalovirus infection. About the study: CMV infection together with matching HLA type was indicated by public TCR beta signatures. Study-wide points: People with CMV and the relevant HLA were identified by cumulative public TCR beta family frequency. The ex vivo response was dominated by HLA-C-restricted CMV-specific TCR beta clonotypes.

V was pared by 5 bases and J by 3 bases, with 14 bases between. This CDR3 comprises 14 residues. CDR1 and CDR2 (germline): MNHNS, SASEGT. TCRdb used MiXCR to reprocess the reads, holding one entry per CDR3 protein. This table holds 150,000 to 200,000 distinct CDR3 sequences, 28% found once. This clonotype was seen repeatedly, ten times or more. Antigen unknown. Sequencing was performed on PBMCs. The chain joins TRBV6-1 to TRBJ2-7; a possible D gene is TRBD1 (7 bases). The TCR comes from a human donor in good health (CMV status not recorded). Some clones in this sample may be carry-over from other donors' samples. As DNA, the CDR3 is TGTGCCAGCAGTACGGGGGACAGAGGCTACGAGCAGTACTTC. Its translation is CASSTGDRGYEQYF.